The source of this TCR beta chain is a study of T cells in Graves' hyperthyroidism and ophthalmopathy. The CDR3 has 15 amino acids. The V gene's germline CDR1 is MNHEY and CDR2 SMNVEV (reference sequence). Between the trimmed V and J ends, which lost 2 bases and 10 bases, there was a span of 21 bases. The source material, RNA transcripts, was used to amplify TCR beta CDR3 regions. The HTBI primer set served for first-round RT-PCR of the TCR CDR3. Using its own MiXCR run on the multiplex PCR reads, TCRdb lists one record per CDR3 protein. This sample yields around 240,000 distinct CDR3 sequences, of which more than 14% are seen a single time; 10% to 15% belongs to the top ten. The sample holds many counts of this clonotype. Patients were excluded because of uncontrolled infection, other autoimmune disease, pregnancy or lactation.

The chain employs TRBV27 and TRBJ2-7, with TRBD2 as a possible D gene (6 bases). The sequencing input was blood. The sequence was collected from a middle-aged woman with Graves' hyperthyroidism that later progressed to Graves' ophthalmopathy. CDR3 DNA sequence: TGTGCCAGCAGTTTAGGAACTAAGGGCATGCGGGAACAGTACTTC. Translated: CASSLGTKGMREQYF.